This record looks at one T cell receptor beta chain sequence and its context. This sample was included in a study of cytomegalovirus exposure and HLA in healthy donors. This PCR relied on a set of 60 Vbeta primers and 13 Jbeta primers. Clones were sequenced by immunoSEQ multiplex PCR, and TCRdb holds only the in-frame ones, with some missing. The top ten hold roughly 6% of the sample, which has 95,000 to 150,000 clones, approximately 80% seen once. Germline V CDR1 and CDR2: SGHNT, YYREEE (reference sequence). This CDR3 is 15 amino acids long. Trimming pared 4 bases from V and 7 bases from J, leaving 15 bases between.

The sequence derives from a man in his late teens or twenties in good health and CMV-seropositive. The sample was PBMCs. The chain joins TRBV5-4 to TRBJ1-6; the D is unclear. CDR3 nucleotide sequence: TGTGCCAGCAGCCCCACCGGAGGGAGGAATTCACCCCTCCACTTT. Encoded protein: CASSPTGGRNSPLHF.